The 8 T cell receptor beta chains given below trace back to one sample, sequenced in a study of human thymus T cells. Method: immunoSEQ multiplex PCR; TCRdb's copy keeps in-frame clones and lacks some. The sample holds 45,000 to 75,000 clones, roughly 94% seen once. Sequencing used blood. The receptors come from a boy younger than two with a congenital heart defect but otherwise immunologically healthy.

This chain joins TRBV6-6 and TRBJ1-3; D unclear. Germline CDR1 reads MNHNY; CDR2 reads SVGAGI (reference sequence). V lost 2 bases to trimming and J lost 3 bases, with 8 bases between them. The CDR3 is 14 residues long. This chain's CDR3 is CASSYDGDGNTIYF. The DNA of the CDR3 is TGTGCCAGCAGTTACGATGGGGATGGAAACACCATATATTTT.

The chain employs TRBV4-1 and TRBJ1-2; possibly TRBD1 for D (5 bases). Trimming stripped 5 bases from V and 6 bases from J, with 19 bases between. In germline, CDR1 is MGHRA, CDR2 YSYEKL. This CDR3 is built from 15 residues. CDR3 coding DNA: TGCGCCAGCAGCTCATACGCCGGGGGAAATAATGGCTACACCTTC. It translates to CASSSYAGGNNGYTF.

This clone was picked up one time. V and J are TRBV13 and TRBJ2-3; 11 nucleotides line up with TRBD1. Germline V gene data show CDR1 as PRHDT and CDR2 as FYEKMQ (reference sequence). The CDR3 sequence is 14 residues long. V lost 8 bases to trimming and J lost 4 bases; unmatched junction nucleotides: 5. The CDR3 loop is CASAGQGVPDTQYF. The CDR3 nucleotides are TGTGCCAGCGCGGGACAGGGGGTGCCAGATACGCAGTATTTT.

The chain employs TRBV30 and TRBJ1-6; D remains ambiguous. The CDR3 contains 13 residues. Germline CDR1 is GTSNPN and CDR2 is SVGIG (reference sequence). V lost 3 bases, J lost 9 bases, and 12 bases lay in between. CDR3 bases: TGTGCCTGGAGGGGTTTTGGGGTTTCACCCCTCCACTTT. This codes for CAWRGFGVSPLHF.

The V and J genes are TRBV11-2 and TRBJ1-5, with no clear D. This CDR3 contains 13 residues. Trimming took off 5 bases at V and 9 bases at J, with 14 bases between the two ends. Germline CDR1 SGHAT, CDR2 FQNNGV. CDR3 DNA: TGTGCCAGCAGCACAAACTCTCTGGGGCCCCAGCATTTT. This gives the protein CASSTNSLGPQHF.

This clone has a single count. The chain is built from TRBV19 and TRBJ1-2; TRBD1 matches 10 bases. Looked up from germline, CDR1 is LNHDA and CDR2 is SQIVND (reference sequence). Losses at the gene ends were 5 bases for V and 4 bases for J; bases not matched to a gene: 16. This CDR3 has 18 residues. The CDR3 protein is CASSLLSLRDRGPYGYTF. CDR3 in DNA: TGTGCCAGTAGTCTCCTCTCTCTCCGTGACAGGGGGCCCTATGGCTACACCTTC.

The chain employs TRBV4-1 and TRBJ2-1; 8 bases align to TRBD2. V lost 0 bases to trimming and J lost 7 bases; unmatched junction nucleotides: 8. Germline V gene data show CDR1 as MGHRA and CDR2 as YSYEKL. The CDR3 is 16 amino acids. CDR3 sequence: CASSQEGGLGYNEQFF. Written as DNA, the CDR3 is TGCGCCAGCAGCCAAGAAGGGGGACTAGGATATAATGAGCAGTTCTTC.

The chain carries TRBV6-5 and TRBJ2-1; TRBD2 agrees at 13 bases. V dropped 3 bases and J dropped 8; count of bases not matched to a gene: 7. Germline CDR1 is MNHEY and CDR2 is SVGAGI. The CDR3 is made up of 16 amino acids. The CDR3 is CASSYARGLAGHEQFF. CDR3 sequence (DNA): TGTGCCAGCAGTTATGCGCGGGGACTAGCGGGGCATGAGCAGTTCTTC.